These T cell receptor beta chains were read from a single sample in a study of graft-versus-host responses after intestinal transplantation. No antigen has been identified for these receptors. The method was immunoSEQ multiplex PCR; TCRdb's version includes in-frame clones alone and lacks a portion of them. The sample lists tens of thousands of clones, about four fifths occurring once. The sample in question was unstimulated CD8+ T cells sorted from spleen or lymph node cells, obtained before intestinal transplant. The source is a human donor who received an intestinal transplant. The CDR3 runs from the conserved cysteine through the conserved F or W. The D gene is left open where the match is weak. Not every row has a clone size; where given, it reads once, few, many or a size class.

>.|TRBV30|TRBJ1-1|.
CAWSNGVDTEAFF
TGTGCCTGGAGTAACGGAGTGGACACTGAAGCTTTCTTT
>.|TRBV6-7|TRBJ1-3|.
CASSYLTGSGNTIYF
TGTGCCAGCAGTTACTTGACAGGCTCTGGAAACACCATATATTTT
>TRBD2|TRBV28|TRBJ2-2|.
CASNFVASGRGMDTGELFF
TGTGCCAGCAATTTCGTGGCTAGCGGGAGAGGGATGGACACCGGGGAGCTGTTTTTT
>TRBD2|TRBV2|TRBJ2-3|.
CASSETSGGGDTQYF
TGTGCCAGCAGTGAAACCAGCGGGGGAGGAGATACGCAGTATTTT
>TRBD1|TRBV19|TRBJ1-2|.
CASEDRAHGYTF
TGTGCCAGTGAAGACAGGGCCCATGGCTACACCTTC
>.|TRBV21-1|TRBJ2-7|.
CASSKRGGTPFGEQYF
TGTGCCAGCAGCAAAAGGGGAGGGACGCCTTTTGGCGAGCAGTACTTC
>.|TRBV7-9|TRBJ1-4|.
CASSPLIGSTNEKLFF
TGTGCCAGCAGCCCGCTTATCGGTTCAACTAATGAAAAACTGTTTTTT
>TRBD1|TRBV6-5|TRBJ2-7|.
CASSIGTGGNEQYF
TGTGCCAGCAGTATTGGGACAGGGGGGAACGAGCAGTACTTC
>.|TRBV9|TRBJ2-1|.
CASSVVSRRNEQFF
TGTGCCAGCAGCGTAGTGAGTCGAAGAAATGAGCAGTTCTTC
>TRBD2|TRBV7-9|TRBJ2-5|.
CASSLGTSGGTETQYF
TGTGCCAGCAGCTTAGGGACTAGCGGGGGGACAGAGACCCAGTACTTC
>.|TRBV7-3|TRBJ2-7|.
CASSPDGYEQYF
TGTGCCAGCAGCCCGGACGGCTACGAGCAGTACTTC
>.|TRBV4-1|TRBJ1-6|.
CASSARKASLNSPLHF
TGCGCCAGCAGCGCACGGAAGGCGTCCCTCAATTCACCCCTCCACTTT
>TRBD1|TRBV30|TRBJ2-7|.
CAWSVWGQGHLEQYF
TGTGCCTGGAGTGTATGGGGACAGGGCCACCTCGAGCAGTACTTC
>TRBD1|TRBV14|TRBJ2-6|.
CASSSHRGLHSGANVLTF
TGTGCCAGCAGCTCCCACAGGGGGCTCCACTCTGGGGCCAACGTCCTGACTTTC
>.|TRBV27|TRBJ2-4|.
CASSLLGARKNIQYF
TGTGCCAGCAGTTTATTGGGGGCGAGGAAAAACATTCAGTACTTC
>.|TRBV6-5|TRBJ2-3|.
CASSEGADTQYF
TGTGCCAGCAGTGAAGGAGCAGATACGCAGTATTTT
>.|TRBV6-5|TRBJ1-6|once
CASSLSLNSPLHF
TGTGCCAGCAGTCTGTCATTAAATTCACCCCTCCACTTT
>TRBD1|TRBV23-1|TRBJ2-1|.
CALTGGSYNEQFF
TGCGCCCTGACAGGGGGCTCCTACAATGAGCAGTTCTTC
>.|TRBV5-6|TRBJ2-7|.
CASSLGISYEQYF
TGTGCCAGCAGCTTGGGGATTTCCTACGAGCAGTACTTC
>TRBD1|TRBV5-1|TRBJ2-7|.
CASSSGTGGAYEQYF
TGCGCCAGCAGCAGTGGGACAGGGGGGGCCTACGAGCAGTACTTC
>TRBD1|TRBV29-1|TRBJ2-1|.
CSGVGQGVDEQFF
TGCAGCGGCGTGGGGCAGGGGGTCGATGAGCAGTTCTTC
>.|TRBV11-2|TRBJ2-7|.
CASNPPGRGPYEQYF
TGTGCCAGCAACCCCCCCGGGAGGGGGCCCTACGAGCAGTACTTC
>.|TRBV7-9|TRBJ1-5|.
CASSSDRNSAVGQPQHF
TGTGCCAGCAGCTCGGACCGGAATTCGGCCGTGGGCCAGCCCCAGCATTTT
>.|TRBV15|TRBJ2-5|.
CATGGPDQETQYF
TGTGCCACCGGTGGCCCCGACCAAGAGACCCAGTACTTC
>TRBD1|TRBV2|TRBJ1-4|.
CASSLPGQGATNEKLFF
TGTGCCAGCAGTCTACCGGGACAGGGCGCAACTAATGAAAAACTGTTTTTT
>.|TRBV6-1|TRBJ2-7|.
CASTTGGGDEQYF
TGTGCCAGCACCACAGGAGGGGGCGACGAGCAGTACTTC
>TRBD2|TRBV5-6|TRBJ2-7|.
CASSYGLAGFSSYEQYF
TGTGCCAGCAGCTACGGACTAGCGGGATTTAGCTCCTACGAGCAGTACTTC
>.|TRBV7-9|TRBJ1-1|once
CASSLDTGPAFF
TGTGCCAGCAGCTTGGATACAGGGCCAGCTTTCTTT
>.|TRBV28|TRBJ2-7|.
CASSLAWQVESYEQYF
TGTGCCAGCAGTTTAGCCTGGCAGGTCGAGTCCTACGAGCAGTACTTC
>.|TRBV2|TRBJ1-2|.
CASRAVYGYTF
TGTGCCAGCAGGGCGGTGTATGGCTACACCTTC
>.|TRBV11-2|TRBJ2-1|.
CASSFSGGRQQFF
TGTGCCAGCAGCTTTTCCGGGGGGCGTCAGCAGTTCTTC
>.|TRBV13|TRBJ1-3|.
CASSRRGFSGNTIYF
TGTGCCAGCAGTCGCAGGGGATTTTCTGGAAACACCATATATTTT
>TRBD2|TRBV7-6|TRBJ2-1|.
CASSSIPPGLAAFNEQFF
TGTGCCAGCAGCTCAATCCCGCCGGGACTAGCGGCCTTTAATGAGCAGTTCTTC
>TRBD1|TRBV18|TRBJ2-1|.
CASSPRDSPYNEQFF
TGTGCCAGCTCACCCCGGGACAGCCCCTACAATGAGCAGTTCTTC
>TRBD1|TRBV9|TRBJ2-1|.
CASQGQGDNEQFF
TGTGCCAGCCAGGGACAGGGAGACAATGAGCAGTTCTTC
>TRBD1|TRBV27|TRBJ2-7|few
CASSLSRRQGFYEQYF
TGTGCCAGCAGTTTATCGCGGAGACAGGGGTTCTACGAGCAGTACTTC